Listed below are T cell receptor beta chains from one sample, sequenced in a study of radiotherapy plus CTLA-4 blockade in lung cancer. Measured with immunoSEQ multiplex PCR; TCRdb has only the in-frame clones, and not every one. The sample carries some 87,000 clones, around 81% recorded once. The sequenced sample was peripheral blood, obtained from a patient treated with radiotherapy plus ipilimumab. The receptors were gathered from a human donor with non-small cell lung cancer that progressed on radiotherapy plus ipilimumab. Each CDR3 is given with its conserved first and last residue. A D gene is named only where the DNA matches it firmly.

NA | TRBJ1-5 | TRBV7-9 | CASSLDSNQPQHF | TGTGCCAGCAGCCTAGACAGCAATCAGCCCCAGCATTTT
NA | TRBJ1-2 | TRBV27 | CASSVDGGRYGYTF | TGTGCCAGCAGTGTAGACGGGGGACGGTATGGCTACACCTTC
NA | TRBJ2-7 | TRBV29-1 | CSVDRDTNGYEQYF | TGCAGCGTGGACCGGGACACCAACGGTTACGAGCAGTACTTC
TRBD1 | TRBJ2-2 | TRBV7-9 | CASSLGGVTGELFF | TGTGCCAGCAGCCTAGGGGGCGTCACCGGGGAGCTGTTTTTT
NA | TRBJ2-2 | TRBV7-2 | CASSLRQVPGALFF | TGTGCCAGCAGCCTACGACAGGTGCCCGGGGCGCTGTTTTTT
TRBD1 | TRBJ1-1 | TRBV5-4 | CASSPDRVNTEAFF | TGTGCCAGCAGCCCGGACAGGGTGAACACTGAAGCTTTCTTT
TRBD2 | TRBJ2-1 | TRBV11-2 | CASSSSGLAGNNEQFF | TGTGCCAGCAGCTCCTCGGGACTAGCGGGTAACAATGAGCAGTTCTTC
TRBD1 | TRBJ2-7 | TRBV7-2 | CASSPTGGTYEQYF | TGTGCCAGCAGCCCAACAGGGGGCACCTACGAGCAGTACTTC
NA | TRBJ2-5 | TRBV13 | CASSLGQQKGETQYF | TGTGCCAGCAGCTTAGGGCAACAGAAAGGGGAGACCCAGTACTTC
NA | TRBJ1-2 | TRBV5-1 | CASSLETGPTYGYTF | TGCGCCAGCAGCTTGGAGACAGGACCCACTTATGGCTACACCTTC
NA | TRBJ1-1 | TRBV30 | CAWSTGRTEAFF | TGTGCCTGGTCTACCGGGCGCACTGAAGCTTTCTTT
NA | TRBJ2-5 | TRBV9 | CASSVFGRGETQYF | TGTGCCAGCAGCGTCTTCGGCAGAGGGGAGACCCAGTACTTC
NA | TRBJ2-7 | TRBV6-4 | CASRSPRVYRTALREQYF | TGTGCCAGCAGATCCCCTCGGGTCTATCGGACAGCGTTGAGGGAGCAGTACTTC
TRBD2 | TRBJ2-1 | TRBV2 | CASSERWLAGGPQYNEQFF | TGTGCCAGCAGTGAACGTTGGCTAGCGGGGGGGCCGCAATACAATGAGCAGTTCTTC
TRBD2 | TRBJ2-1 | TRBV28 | CASRSTSGGYAEQFF | TGTGCCAGCAGATCTACTAGCGGGGGGTACGCTGAGCAGTTCTTC
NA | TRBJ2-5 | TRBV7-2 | CASSLAERATQYF | TGTGCCAGCAGCTTAGCGGAGCGGGCGACCCAGTACTTC
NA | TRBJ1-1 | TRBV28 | CASSLGRAYEAFF | TGTGCCAGCAGTTTAGGCAGGGCGTATGAAGCTTTCTTT